These 9 T cell receptor beta chains share one sample of origin, sequenced in a study of breast tumors, draining lymph nodes, adjacent tissues. Samples came from axillary lymph nodes draining the breast cancer. Via MiXCR, TCRdb re-called the multiplex PCR reads, giving one row per CDR3 protein. Counted here are over 150,000 distinct CDR3 sequences, roughly 31% occurring once; the ten biggest clones make up 4.3%. Sequencing was carried out using axillary lymph node tissue. These receptor sequences come from a female donor with breast cancer. Some clones in this sample may be carry-over from other donors' samples.

V and J are TRBV7-9 and TRBJ2-1; D is possibly TRBD1 (5 bases). This CDR3 region has 14 residues. Trimming took off 1 base at V and 3 bases at J, with 7 bases between the two ends. CDR1 SEHNR and CDR2 FQNEAQ come from the germline V gene (reference sequence). CDR3 coding DNA: TGTGCCAGCAGCTTAGTGACAGACTACAATGAGCAGTTCTTC. It encodes CASSLVTDYNEQFF.

This clonotype was detected ten times or more. The chain combines TRBV7-2 with TRBJ2-5; D possibly corresponds to TRBD1 (6 bases). Germline V gene lookup returns CDR1 SGHTA and CDR2 FQGNSA. This CDR3 spans 17 amino acids. Trimming removed 5 bases at V and 2 bases at J, with 21 bases between. Here the CDR3 DNA reads TGTGCCAGCAGCCCCCGAACGCGGACAGCATTACAAGAGACCCAGTACTTC. It is translated as CASSPRTRTALQETQYF.

Worth noting for this clonotype: A much larger clone is a single base away; this may be a read error. This chain links TRBV20-1 with TRBJ2-2, with 11 nucleotides matching TRBD2. The CDR3 contains 15 residues. Germline CDR1 and CDR2: DFQATT and SNEGSKA (reference sequence). The V and J ends lost 2 bases and 6 bases, in that order; junction bases with no gene match: 5. CDR3 sequence: CSARFSGRAAGELFF. CDR3 DNA sequence: TGCAGTGCTAGATTTAGCGGGAGGGCCGCCGGGGAGCTGTTTTTT.

Details on this clonotype: At one end the junction does not follow the germline gene, possibly because of a read error. The rearrangement uses TRBV6-5 and TRBJ1-2; the D gene is possibly TRBD1 (6 bases). Per germline, CDR1 MNHEY and CDR2 SVGAGI. The CDR3 is 13 amino acids. The CDR3 is CAGSRQDGYGYTF. The CDR3 nucleotides are TGTGCCGGCAGCCGACAGGACGGCTATGGCTACACCTTC.

This clonotype was seen once. One base away lies a much larger clone, so this may be a sequencing read error. This chain links TRBV6-1 with TRBJ2-3; 8 bases match TRBD1. The CDR3 spans 15 residues. V lost 7 bases and J lost 2; bases outside the gene matches: 8. Germline lookup yields CDR1 MNHNS and CDR2 SASEGT. For the CDR3, the DNA is TGTGCCAGCACAGGAACAGGGGGTACCACAGATACGCAGTATTTT. Its protein product is CASTGTGGTTDTQYF.

This clonotype was seen at least ten times. In nucleotides, the CDR3 is TGTGCCAGCAGCCAAGAATTTAACAGGGAGCCCTACGAGCAGTACTTC. Amino acid sequence: CASSQEFNREPYEQYF. The rearrangement links TRBV14 to TRBJ2-7, with TRBD1 as a possible D gene (6 bases). The germline gives CDR1 SGHDN, CDR2 FVKESK. The CDR3 covers 16 residues. V gave up 0 bases and J gave up 2 bases, with 14 bases separating them.

This clonotype was counted at least ten times. The CDR3 loop is CASSLYPGDTLSGANVLTF. The CDR3 region has the DNA TGCGCCAGCAGCTTGTATCCCGGGGACACCCTCTCTGGGGCCAACGTCCTGACTTTC. The chain uses TRBV5-1 and TRBJ2-6; tentatively, D is TRBD1 (6 bases). The CDR3 runs to 19 residues. Germline-derived CDR1 and CDR2 are SGHRS and YFSETQ. The germline V and J ends were trimmed by 1 base and 0 bases, with 17 bases remaining between them.

This clonotype was observed a few times. This may stem from a read error, because a much larger clone lies one nucleotide away. This rearrangement joins TRBV4-3 to TRBJ1-2; 8 positions agree with TRBD1. Per the germline V gene, CDR1 is LGHNA and CDR2 is YSLEER. The CDR3 sequence is 17 residues long. The CDR3 region is CASSPASGGQANYGYAF. For the CDR3, the DNA is TGCGCCAGCAGCCCTGCCTCCGGGGGACAGGCTAACTATGGCTACGCCTTC.

This clonotype was counted between two and nine times. A read error may explain this, as a much larger clone is one base away. This chain uses TRBV11-2 with TRBJ2-1, with 7 positions matching TRBD2. The CDR3 totals 14 residues. J gave up 9 bases and V 1 base, and 6 bases lay outside the gene matches. Germline V lookup: CDR1 SGHAT, CDR2 FQNNGV. CDR3 in amino acids: CASSLGREGGEQFF. The CDR3, as DNA: TGTGCCAGCAGCTTAGGTAGGGAGGGCGGTGAGCAGTTCTTC.